This entry describes one TCR beta chain. Its target is unknown. Nominally healthy donors provided the samples, though records likely missed some immune exposures. This specimen belongs to a study of cytomegalovirus exposure and HLA in healthy donors. Background on the study: Samples from HLA-typed donors yielded approximately 80 million unique TCRs in an early data release. Ancestry clustering placed around 80% of around 400 genotyped donors in the Caucasian-associated cluster.

PCR involved 60 Vbeta and 13 Jbeta primers. Libraries were prepared by immunoSEQ multiplex PCR; TCRdb keeps only in-frame clonotypes and omits some of them. The table lists about 210,000 clones, 87% of them singletons, with 1.1% in the top ten. Study-wide findings and caveats: A later analysis, which compared TCR beta chains of equal frequency, found the HLA-associated ones more clonally expanded.

The sequenced material came from PBMCs. This receptor was taken from a boy aged 2-15 years in good health and CMV-seronegative.

For the CDR3, the DNA is TGTGCCAGCAGTTTATGGGAGGGAAGGGTCACTGAAGCTTTCTTT. This gives the protein CASSLWEGRVTEAFF. This chain connects TRBV27 to TRBJ1-1, with D unclear. Germline CDR1 MNHEY, CDR2 SMNVEV (reference sequence). Trimming removed 1 base from V and 4 bases from J, with 13 bases in between. This CDR3 spans 15 amino acids.